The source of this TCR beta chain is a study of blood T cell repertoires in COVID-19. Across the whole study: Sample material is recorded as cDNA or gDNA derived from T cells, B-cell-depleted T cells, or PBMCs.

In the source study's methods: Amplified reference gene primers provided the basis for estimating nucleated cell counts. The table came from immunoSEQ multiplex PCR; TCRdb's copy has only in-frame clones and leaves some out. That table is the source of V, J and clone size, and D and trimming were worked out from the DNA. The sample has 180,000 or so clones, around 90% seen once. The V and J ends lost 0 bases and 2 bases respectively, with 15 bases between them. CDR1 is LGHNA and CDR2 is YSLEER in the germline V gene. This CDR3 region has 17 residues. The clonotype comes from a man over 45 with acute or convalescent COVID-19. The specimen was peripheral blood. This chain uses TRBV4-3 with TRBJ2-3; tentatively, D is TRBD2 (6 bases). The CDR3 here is CASSQDVGGSFTDTQYF. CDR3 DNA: TGCGCCAGCAGCCAAGACGTGGGGGGATCTTTCACAGATACGCAGTATTTT.